The rows below give T cell receptor beta chains drawn from one sample of a study of T cell responses to AZD1222 COVID-19 vaccine. The assay was immunoSEQ multiplex PCR, and TCRdb's table has in-frame clones only and misses some. Among approximately 65,000 clones listed, about four fifths were seen once. The specimen comprised peripheral blood, sampled on day 0 of AZD1222 vaccination. The receptors stem from an adult in good health. CDR3s include the opening cysteine and the closing phenylalanine or tryptophan. A D gene is named only where the DNA matches it firmly. Part of the rows lack a size; the others show once, few, many or a class for expanded clones.

TRBD1,.,TRBJ1-2,TRBV9,CASSVARTGPYGYTF,TGTGCCAGCAGCGTAGCACGGACAGGTCCCTATGGCTACACCTTC
TRBD1,once,TRBJ1-5,TRBV6-6,CATVRQGNQPQHF,TGTGCCACCGTACGACAGGGGAATCAGCCCCAGCATTTT
.,.,TRBJ2-1,TRBV4-1,CASSPSPFNEQFF,TGCGCCAGCAGCCCTTCCCCCTTCAATGAGCAGTTCTTC
.,.,TRBJ2-7,TRBV6-4,CASNLQGEQYF,TGTGCCAGCAACTTACAGGGAGAGCAGTACTTC
.,.,TRBJ2-1,TRBV29-1,CSVESEGQFF,TGCAGCGTTGAAAGCGAGGGGCAGTTCTTC
.,.,TRBJ2-2,TRBV24-1,CATRGSRDTGELFF,TGTGCCACCCGTGGGTCCAGGGACACCGGGGAGCTGTTTTTT
.,large,TRBJ2-1,TRBV27,CASSLGGIYNEQFF,TGTGCCAGCAGTTTAGGCGGGATTTACAATGAGCAGTTCTTC
.,.,TRBJ1-2,TRBV6-5,CASTDTDYGYTF,TGTGCCAGCACAGACACGGACTATGGCTACACCTTC
.,few,TRBJ2-2,TRBV2,CASSGPTPGGELFF,TGTGCCAGCAGCGGGCCTACCCCGGGCGGGGAGCTGTTTTTT
.,.,TRBJ1-2,TRBV12-3/TRBV12-4,CASSLEFGSGYTF,TGTGCCAGCAGTTTAGAGTTTGGGTCTGGCTACACCTTC
.,.,TRBJ1-2,TRBV3-1/TRBV3-2,CASSQEGRTVGYTF,TGTGCCAGCAGCCAAGAGGGACGGACTGTGGGCTACACCTTC
.,.,TRBJ2-1,TRBV5-4,CASCLGGGAPYNEQFF,TGTGCCAGCTGCTTGGGAGGGGGCGCCCCCTACAATGAGCAGTTCTTC
.,.,TRBJ1-4,TRBV7-9,CASSLAAGLEKLFF,TGTGCCAGCAGCTTAGCGGCAGGGCTTGAAAAACTGTTTTTT
.,.,TRBJ2-7,TRBV7-9,CASSSLGYEQYF,TGTGCCAGCAGCTCCTTAGGGTACGAGCAGTACTTC
TRBD1,.,TRBJ1-3,TRBV10-3,CAISEGQGGLAGNTIYF,TGTGCCATCAGTGAGGGACAGGGAGGTCTAGCTGGAAACACCATATATTTT
.,once,TRBJ1-1,TRBV5-4,CASSLERNTEAFF,TGTGCCAGCAGCTTGGAAAGGAACACTGAAGCTTTCTTT
TRBD1,once,TRBJ1-5,TRBV6-1,CASSVLGRGFASNQPQHF,TGTGCCAGCAGTGTCTTGGGCAGGGGGTTCGCGAGCAATCAGCCCCAGCATTTT
.,.,TRBJ1-5,TRBV5-6,CASSLSGGMGNQPQHF,TGTGCCAGCAGCTTGTCGGGGGGGATGGGGAATCAGCCCCAGCATTTT
TRBD1,.,TRBJ1-5,TRBV19,CASSILGTGVLNSNQPQHF,TGTGCCAGTAGTATACTCGGGACAGGAGTTCTTAATAGCAATCAGCCCCAGCATTTT
TRBD2,once,TRBJ2-3,TRBV4-1,CASSQELTGLETQYF,TGCGCCAGCAGCCAAGAACTCACCGGACTAGAAACGCAGTATTTT
TRBD1,.,TRBJ2-2,TRBV5-1,CASTMGQVYAGELFF,TGCGCCAGCACTATGGGACAGGTATACGCCGGGGAGCTGTTTTTT
.,once,TRBJ1-4,TRBV7-9,CASSLNKGGEKLFF,TGTGCCAGCAGCCTAAATAAGGGTGGCGAAAAACTGTTTTTT
.,few,TRBJ2-2,TRBV7-9,CASSLSRVLDTGELFF,TGTGCCAGCAGCTTATCCAGGGTCTTGGACACCGGGGAGCTGTTTTTT
.,.,TRBJ1-2,TRBV10-3,CAISQDIRPAYGYTF,TGTGCCATCAGCCAAGACATAAGGCCAGCCTATGGCTACACCTTC
.,few,TRBJ1-4,TRBV4-1,CASSHRGPTNEKLFF,TGCGCCAGCAGCCACAGGGGTCCAACTAATGAAAAACTGTTTTTT
.,.,TRBJ2-1,TRBV25-1,CASSEYQGHSYNEQFF,TGTGCCAGCAGTGAATATCAGGGACATTCCTACAATGAGCAGTTCTTC
.,.,TRBJ1-2,TRBV18,CASSPGRAPYGYTF,TGTGCCAGCTCACCGGGGAGGGCTCCCTATGGCTACACCTTC
TRBD1,.,TRBJ1-1,TRBV5-6,CASSFGTGSLLTEAFF,TGTGCCAGCAGCTTTGGGACAGGTTCGTTACTAACTGAAGCTTTCTTT
.,.,TRBJ1-1,TRBV7-9,CASSLSTGHTEAFF,TGTGCCAGCAGCCTGTCTACAGGGCACACTGAAGCTTTCTTT
.,.,TRBJ2-7,TRBV5-6,CASSLFAGAGSYEQYF,TGTGCCAGCAGCTTGTTCGCGGGGGCAGGTTCCTACGAGCAGTACTTC
.,.,TRBJ1-1,TRBV6-2/TRBV6-3,CASSYTDKVSEAFF,TGTGCCAGCAGTTACACGGATAAAGTAAGTGAAGCTTTCTTT
TRBD1,.,TRBJ2-1,TRBV10-3,CAISHLGDRAVGNEQFF,TGTGCCATCAGTCATCTTGGGGACAGGGCCGTGGGCAATGAGCAGTTCTTC
.,.,TRBJ1-1,TRBV5-4,CASQRDRNTEAFF,TGTGCCAGCCAACGTGACAGGAACACTGAAGCTTTCTTT
TRBD1,.,TRBJ2-3,TRBV13,CASSARDRGTDTQYF,TGTGCCAGCAGCGCACGGGACAGGGGGACAGATACGCAGTATTTT